This T cell receptor (beta chain) was sequenced in a study of cytomegalovirus exposure and HLA in healthy donors. The study's findings and limits: Most sequenced TCRs were rare (though some public TCRs occurred in many donors). Among CMV-associated TCR beta chains, most appeared HLA-restricted in a later analysis. An analysis that was carried out later associated some 17,000 TCR beta sequences with HLA alleles at 0.05 false discovery rate. Later on, a genetic analysis was performed. It linked a missense variant in DCLRE1C with V- and J-gene trimming of TCR beta.

A word on this clone: As yet, its antigen is unknown.

Primers for the PCR totalled 60 Vbeta and 13 Jbeta. Using immunoSEQ multiplex PCR, the repertoire was profiled, and TCRdb retains in-frame clones only, with some absent. The table records 82,000 or so clones, about 9.4% of them present only once. V lost 2 bases, J lost 6 bases, and 14 bases lay in between. Germline CDR1 and CDR2: SGHTA and FQGTGA. The length of the CDR3 is 15 residues. The sequenced sample was PBMCs. The J gene is TRBJ2-1, the V gene TRBV7-3; D is undetermined. This sequence originates from a man between 60 and 75 years old in good health and CMV-seropositive. The CDR3 DNA reads TGTGCCAGCAGCTTAGTGTTAACTACGGGCAATGAGCAGTTCTTC. As protein: CASSLVLTTGNEQFF. The full variable domain, with the rest looked up from reference TRBV7-3 and TRBJ2-1, is GAGVSQTPSNKVTEKGKYVELRCDPISGHTALYWYRQSLGQGPEFLIYFQGTGAADDSGLPNDRFFAVRPEGSVSTLKIQRTERGDSAVYLCASSLVLTTGNEQFFGPGTRLTVL.